This TCR beta chain stems from a study of blood T cell repertoires in COVID-19. The wider study: PBMCs, B-cell-depleted T cells, or T cells provided the cDNA or gDNA that made up the material.

Source study methods: Reference gene primers were amplified, and this amplification served to estimate nucleated cell counts. TCRdb's copy holds only in-frame clones and misses some; the assay was immunoSEQ multiplex PCR. That table gives V, J and clone size, and the DNA gave D and trimming. The sample consists of fewer than 250,000 clones, about nine tenths of them appearing once. Residents of 24 US areas, aged roughly 18 to 95 years, made up the participants. Germline loops: CDR1 ENHRY, CDR2 SYGVKD. This CDR3 spans 13 amino acids. V lost 7 bases and J 4 bases, leaving 13 bases between the germline ends.

The chain carries TRBV10-3 and TRBJ1-2; D unclear. The sequence was collected from a woman in her thirties with acute COVID-19. The sequenced sample consisted of PBMCs or T cells enriched from blood (not recorded which). CDR3: CAITGEGFYGYTF. CDR3 nucleotides: TGTGCCATCACCGGGGAGGGCTTCTATGGCTACACCTTC.